This is a list of T cell receptor beta chains from one sample in a study of T-cell reconstitution after alpha-beta-depleted transplantation in children. TCRdb analysed the PCR reads with MiXCR anew, one entry per CDR3 protein. The sample lists 200,000 to 300,000 distinct CDR3 sequences, around 12% occurring once. The material was PBMCs from the stem cell graft donor, obtained from the stem cell graft. The receptors originated from a human donor who donated a stem cell graft to a child with acute lymphoblastic leukemia. Both conserved end residues are part of each CDR3. The D gene is left open where the match is weak. Expanded clones get a size class; other rows say once, few or many, or leave the size out.

D: .
V: TRBV7-2
size: many
J: TRBJ2-3
DNA: TGTGCCAGCAGCTTAGCCAACCAATACACAGATACGCAGTATTTT
CDR3: CASSLANQYTDTQYF

D: .
V: TRBV7-9
size: few
J: TRBJ2-1
DNA: TGTGCCAGCAGCTTGGCCGGGACTCCACAGGGGCAGTTCTTC
CDR3: CASSLAGTPQGQFF

D: TRBD2
V: TRBV10-3
size: many
J: TRBJ2-1
DNA: TGTGCCATCAGTGGGTTAGCGGGAGGGTCCTACAATGAGCAGTTCTTC
CDR3: CAISGLAGGSYNEQFF

D: .
V: TRBV10-3
size: many
J: TRBJ2-7
DNA: TGTGCCATCAGTGAGAAGGGCAGTTCCTACGAGCAGTACTTC
CDR3: CAISEKGSSYEQYF

D: .
V: TRBV7-2
size: many
J: TRBJ2-1
DNA: TGTGCCAGCAGCTTAGGTCCGGGGTGGGGTGAGCAGTTCTTC
CDR3: CASSLGPGWGEQFF

D: .
V: TRBV20-1
size: .
J: TRBJ1-6
DNA: TGCAGTGCTCCCCCACCGCAGGGGATAACCTCCTATAATTCACCCCTCCACTTT
CDR3: CSAPPPQGITSYNSPLHF

D: TRBD1
V: TRBV4-3
size: many
J: TRBJ2-2
DNA: TGCGCCAGCAGCCAGGGCCAAGGACAGGGGGCCGGGGAGCTGTTTTTT
CDR3: CASSQGQGQGAGELFF

D: TRBD1
V: TRBV7-9
size: many
J: TRBJ2-3
DNA: TGTGCCAGCAGCCACAGGGACAGGATTGGGGATACGCAGTATTTT
CDR3: CASSHRDRIGDTQYF

D: .
V: TRBV4-3
size: many
J: TRBJ2-4
DNA: TGCGCCAGCAGCCAAGATTTAGGAGCAGGGCCCAAAAACATTCAGTACTTC
CDR3: CASSQDLGAGPKNIQYF

D: .
V: TRBV4-3
size: many
J: TRBJ2-7
DNA: TGCGCCAGCAGCCAAGCCCCAACTGGCCATCTCTACGAGCAGTACTTC
CDR3: CASSQAPTGHLYEQYF

D: TRBD1
V: TRBV6-2/TRBV6-3
size: many
J: TRBJ1-5
DNA: TGTGCCAGCAGTTACCACCGACAGGGAAATCAGCCCCAGCATTTT
CDR3: CASSYHRQGNQPQHF

D: .
V: TRBV7-8
size: many
J: TRBJ2-7
DNA: TGTGCCAGCAGCTTAGAGTCAGGCCCTTACTCCTACGAGCAGTACTTC
CDR3: CASSLESGPYSYEQYF

D: .
V: TRBV10-3
size: many
J: TRBJ1-1
DNA: TGTGCCATCAGTACCGACCGGGGGTACATGAACACTGAAGCTTTCTTT
CDR3: CAISTDRGYMNTEAFF

D: TRBD2
V: TRBV5-5
size: few
J: TRBJ2-2
DNA: TGTGCCAGCAGGTCCGTGACTAGCGCGAACACCGGGGAGCTGTTTTTT
CDR3: CASRSVTSANTGELFF

D: TRBD2
V: TRBV3-1
size: .
J: TRBJ2-1
DNA: TGTGCCAGCAGCCGCCGACTAGCGCGGAGCTCCTACAATGAGCAGTTCTTC
CDR3: CASSRRLARSSYNEQFF

D: .
V: TRBV21-1
size: many
J: TRBJ1-2
DNA: TGTGCCAGCAGCAAATGTTGCAGGCCTTCCTATGGCTACACCTTC
CDR3: CASSKCCRPSYGYTF

D: .
V: TRBV20-1
size: many
J: TRBJ1-5
DNA: TGCAGTGCTAGAGATCTGGGGGCTGATCAGCCCCAGCATTTT
CDR3: CSARDLGADQPQHF

D: .
V: TRBV14
size: many
J: TRBJ2-5
DNA: TGTGCCAGCAGCCAAGAATTTGGCAGGGGTCACCAAGAGACCCAGTACTTC
CDR3: CASSQEFGRGHQETQYF

D: .
V: TRBV7-9
size: many
J: TRBJ1-2
DNA: TGTGCCAGCAGCTTAGTCAGGGATGGCTACACCTTC
CDR3: CASSLVRDGYTF

D: TRBD1
V: TRBV3-1
size: many
J: TRBJ2-7
DNA: TGTGCCAGCAGCCACCTGGGACAGGGGTCCTACGAGCAGTACTTC
CDR3: CASSHLGQGSYEQYF

D: .
V: TRBV20-1
size: many
J: TRBJ1-1
DNA: TGCAGTGCCTCTGGGGTCACTGAAGCTTTCTTT
CDR3: CSASGVTEAFF